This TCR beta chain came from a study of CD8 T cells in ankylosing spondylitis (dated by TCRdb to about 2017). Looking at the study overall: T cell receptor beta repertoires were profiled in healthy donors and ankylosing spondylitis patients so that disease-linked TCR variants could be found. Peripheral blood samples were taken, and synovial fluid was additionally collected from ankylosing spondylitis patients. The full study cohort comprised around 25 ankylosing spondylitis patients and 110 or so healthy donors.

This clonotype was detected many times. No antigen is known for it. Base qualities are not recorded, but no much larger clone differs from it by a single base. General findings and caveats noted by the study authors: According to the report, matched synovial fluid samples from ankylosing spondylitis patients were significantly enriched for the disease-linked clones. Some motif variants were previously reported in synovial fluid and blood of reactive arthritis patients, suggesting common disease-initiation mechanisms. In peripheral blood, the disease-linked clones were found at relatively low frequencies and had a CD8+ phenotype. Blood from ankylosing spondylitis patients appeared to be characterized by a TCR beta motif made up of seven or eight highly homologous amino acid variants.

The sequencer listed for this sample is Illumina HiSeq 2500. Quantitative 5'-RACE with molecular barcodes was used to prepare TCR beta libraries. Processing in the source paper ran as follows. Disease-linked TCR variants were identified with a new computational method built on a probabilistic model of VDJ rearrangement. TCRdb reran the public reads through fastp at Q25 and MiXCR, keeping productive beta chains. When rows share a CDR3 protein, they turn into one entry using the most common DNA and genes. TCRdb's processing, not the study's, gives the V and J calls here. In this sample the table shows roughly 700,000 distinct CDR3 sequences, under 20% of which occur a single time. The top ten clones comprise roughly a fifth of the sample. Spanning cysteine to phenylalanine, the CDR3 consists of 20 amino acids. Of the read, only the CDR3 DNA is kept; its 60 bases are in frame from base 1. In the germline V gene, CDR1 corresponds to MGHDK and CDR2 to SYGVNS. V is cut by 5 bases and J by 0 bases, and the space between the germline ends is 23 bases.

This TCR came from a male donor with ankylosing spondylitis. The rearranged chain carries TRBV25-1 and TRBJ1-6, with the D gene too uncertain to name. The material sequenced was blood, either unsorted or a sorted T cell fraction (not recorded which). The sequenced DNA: TGTGCCAGCAGTACACCGCCCTATGGAGAAGAGAGCTCCTATAATTCACCCCTCCACTTT. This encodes CASSTPPYGEESSYNSPLHF.